This T cell receptor (beta chain) came from a study of blood T cell repertoires in COVID-19. Study background: T cells, B-cell-depleted T cells, or PBMCs supplied cDNA or gDNA.

The germline V gene has CDR1 SGHTA and CDR2 FQGNSA. There are 14 residues in the CDR3. V lost 5 bases to trimming and J lost 4 bases; unmatched junction nucleotides: 5. Libraries were prepared by immunoSEQ multiplex PCR; TCRdb keeps only in-frame clonotypes and omits some of them. The sample includes 150,000 to 200,000 clones, roughly 87% of them seen just once. Only a few counts were recorded for this clone. Participants were aged roughly 18 to 100 years from around 24 US areas. The origin of this receptor is a human donor with acute COVID-19. The donor label of this sample is uncertain. Sequenced input: PBMCs or T cells enriched from blood (not recorded which). The V and J genes are TRBV7-2 and TRBJ2-5, with 9 bases fitting TRBD2. CDR3 bases: TGTGCCAGCAGCGCAGGACTAGCGCCAGAGACCCAGTACTTC. This encodes CASSAGLAPETQYF.